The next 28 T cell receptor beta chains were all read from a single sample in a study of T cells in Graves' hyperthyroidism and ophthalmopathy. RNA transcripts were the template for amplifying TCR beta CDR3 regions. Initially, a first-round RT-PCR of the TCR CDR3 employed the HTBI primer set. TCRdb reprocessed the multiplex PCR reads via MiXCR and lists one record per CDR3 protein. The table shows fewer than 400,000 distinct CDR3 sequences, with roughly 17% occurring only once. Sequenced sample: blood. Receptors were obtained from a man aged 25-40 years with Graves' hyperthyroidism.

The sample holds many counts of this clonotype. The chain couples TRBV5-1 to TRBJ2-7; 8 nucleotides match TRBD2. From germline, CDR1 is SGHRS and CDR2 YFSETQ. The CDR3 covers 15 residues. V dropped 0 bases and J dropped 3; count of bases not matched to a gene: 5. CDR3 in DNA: TGCGCCAGCAGCTTGGGGACTAGCCCTCTCTACGAGCAGTACTTC. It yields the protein CASSLGTSPLYEQYF.

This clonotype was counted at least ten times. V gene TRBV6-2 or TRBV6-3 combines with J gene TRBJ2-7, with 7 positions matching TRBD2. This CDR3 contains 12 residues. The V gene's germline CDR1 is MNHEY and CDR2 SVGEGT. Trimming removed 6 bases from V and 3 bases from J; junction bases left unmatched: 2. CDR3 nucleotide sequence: TGTGCCAGCAGATGGGAGGGCTACGAGCAGTACTTC. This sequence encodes CASRWEGYEQYF.

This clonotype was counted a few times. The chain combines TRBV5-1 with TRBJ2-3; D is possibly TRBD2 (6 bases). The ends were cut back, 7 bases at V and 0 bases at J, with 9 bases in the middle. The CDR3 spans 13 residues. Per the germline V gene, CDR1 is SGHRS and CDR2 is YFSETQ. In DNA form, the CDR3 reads TGCGCCAGCGGAAGCGGGAGCACAGATACGCAGTATTTT. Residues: CASGSGSTDTQYF.

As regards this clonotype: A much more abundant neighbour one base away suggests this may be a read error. CDR3 amino acids: CSAREAEGPQPF. For the CDR3, the DNA is TGCAGTGCTCGAGAAGCTGAGGGGCCCCAGCCTTTT. J is TRBJ1-5 and V is TRBV20-1; maybe TRBD1 (5 bases). The germline V gene has CDR1 DFQATT and CDR2 SNEGSKA (reference sequence). CDR3 size: 12 residues.

In DNA form, the CDR3 reads TGTGCCAGCAGCTTAGATTACACCGGGGAGCTGTTTTTT. The encoded protein is CASSLDYTGELFF. The chain recombines TRBV5-6 with TRBJ2-2; no reliable D call. V gave up 2 bases and J gave up 3 bases, with 5 bases separating them. Per the germline V gene, CDR1 is SGHDT and CDR2 is YYEEEE. The CDR3 runs to 13 residues.

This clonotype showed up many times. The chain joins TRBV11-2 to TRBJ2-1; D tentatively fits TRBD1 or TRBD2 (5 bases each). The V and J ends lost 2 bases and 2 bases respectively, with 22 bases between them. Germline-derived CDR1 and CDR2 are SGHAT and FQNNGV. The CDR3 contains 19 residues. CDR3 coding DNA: TGTGCCAGCAGCTTAAATTGGGGCGGCGGGTTTCAGACCTACAATGAGCAGTTCTTC. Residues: CASSLNWGGGFQTYNEQFF.

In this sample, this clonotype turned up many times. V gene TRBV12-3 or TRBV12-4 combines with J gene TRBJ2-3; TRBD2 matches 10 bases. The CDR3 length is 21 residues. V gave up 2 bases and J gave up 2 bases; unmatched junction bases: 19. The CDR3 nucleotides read TGTGCCAGCAGTTTAAGGAGGTGGGGACTAGCGAATCATCCCCACACAGATACGCAGTATTTT. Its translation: CASSLRRWGLANHPHTDTQYF.

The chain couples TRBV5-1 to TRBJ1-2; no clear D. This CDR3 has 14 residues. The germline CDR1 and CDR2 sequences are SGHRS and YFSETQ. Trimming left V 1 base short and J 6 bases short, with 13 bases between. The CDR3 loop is CASSLYSVSNGYTF. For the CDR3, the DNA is TGCGCCAGCAGCTTGTACAGCGTCAGTAATGGCTACACCTTC.

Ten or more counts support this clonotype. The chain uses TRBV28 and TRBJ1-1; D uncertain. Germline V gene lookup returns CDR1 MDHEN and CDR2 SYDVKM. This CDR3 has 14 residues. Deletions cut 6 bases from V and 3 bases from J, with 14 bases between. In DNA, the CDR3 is TGTGCCAGCAGCGTTTTCCTATGGGACACTGAAGCTTTCTTT. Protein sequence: CASSVFLWDTEAFF.

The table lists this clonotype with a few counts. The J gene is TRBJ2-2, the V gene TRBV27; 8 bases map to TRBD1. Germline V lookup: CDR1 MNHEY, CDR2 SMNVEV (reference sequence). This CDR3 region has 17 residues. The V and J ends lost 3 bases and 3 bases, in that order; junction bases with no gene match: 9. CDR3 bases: TGTGCCAGCAGTTTCCGACACGGACAGGGCTACACCGGGGAGCTGTTTTTT. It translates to CASSFRHGQGYTGELFF.

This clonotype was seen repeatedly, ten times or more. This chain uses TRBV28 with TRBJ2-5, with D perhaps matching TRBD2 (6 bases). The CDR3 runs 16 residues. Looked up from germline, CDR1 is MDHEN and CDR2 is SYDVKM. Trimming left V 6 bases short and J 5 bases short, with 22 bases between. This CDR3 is CASRPGAWRAQETQYF. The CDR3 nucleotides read TGTGCCAGCAGGCCTGGGGCGTGGAGGGCCCAGGAGACCCAGTACTTC.

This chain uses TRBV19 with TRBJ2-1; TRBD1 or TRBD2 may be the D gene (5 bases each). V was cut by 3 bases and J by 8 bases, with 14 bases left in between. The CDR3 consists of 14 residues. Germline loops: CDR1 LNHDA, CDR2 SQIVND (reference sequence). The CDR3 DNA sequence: TGTGCCAGTAGTATTGGGGCGGCGGGCGATGAGCAGTTCTTC. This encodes CASSIGAAGDEQFF.

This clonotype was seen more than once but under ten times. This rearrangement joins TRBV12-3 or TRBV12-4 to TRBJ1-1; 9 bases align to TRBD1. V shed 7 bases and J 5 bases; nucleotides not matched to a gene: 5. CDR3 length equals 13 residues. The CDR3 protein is CASKTGGRTEAFF. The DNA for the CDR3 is TGTGCCAGCAAGACAGGGGGAAGGACTGAAGCTTTCTTT.

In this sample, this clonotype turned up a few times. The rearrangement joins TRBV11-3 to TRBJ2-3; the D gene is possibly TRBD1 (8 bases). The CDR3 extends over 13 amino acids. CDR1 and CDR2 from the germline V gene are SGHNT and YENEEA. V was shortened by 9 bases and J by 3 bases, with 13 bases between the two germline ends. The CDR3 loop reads CASAQGGTDTQYF. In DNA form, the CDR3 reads TGTGCCAGTGCACAGGGGGGGACAGATACGCAGTATTTT.

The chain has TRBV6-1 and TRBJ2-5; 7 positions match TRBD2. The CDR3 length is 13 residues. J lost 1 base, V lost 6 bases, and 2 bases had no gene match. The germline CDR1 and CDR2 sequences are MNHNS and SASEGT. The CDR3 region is CASRGLPQETQYF. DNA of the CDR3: TGTGCCAGCAGGGGACTACCCCAAGAGACCCAGTACTTC.

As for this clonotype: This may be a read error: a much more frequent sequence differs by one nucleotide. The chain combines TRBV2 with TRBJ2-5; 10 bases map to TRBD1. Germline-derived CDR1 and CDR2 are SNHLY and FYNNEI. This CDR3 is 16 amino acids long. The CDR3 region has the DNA TGTGCCAGCAGAACTACCGGGACAGGGGACTACGAGACCCTGTACTTC. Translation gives CASRTTGTGDYETLYF.

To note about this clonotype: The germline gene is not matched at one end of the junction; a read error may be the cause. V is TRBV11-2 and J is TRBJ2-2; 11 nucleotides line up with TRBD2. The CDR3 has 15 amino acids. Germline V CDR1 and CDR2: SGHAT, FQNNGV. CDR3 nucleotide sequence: TGTGCCAGCAGCCTAGGGACTAGCGGTACCGGGGAGCTGCTTTTT. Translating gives CASSLGTSGTGELLF.

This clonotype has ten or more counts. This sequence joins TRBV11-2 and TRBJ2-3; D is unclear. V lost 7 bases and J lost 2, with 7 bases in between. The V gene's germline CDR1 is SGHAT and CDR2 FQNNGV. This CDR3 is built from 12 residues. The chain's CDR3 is CASTTDTDTQYF. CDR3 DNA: TGTGCCAGCACCACAGACACAGATACGCAGTATTTT.

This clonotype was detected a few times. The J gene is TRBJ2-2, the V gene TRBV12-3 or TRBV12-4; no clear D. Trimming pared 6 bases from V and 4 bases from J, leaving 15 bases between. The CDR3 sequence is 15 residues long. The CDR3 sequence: CASSDGVGGTGELFF. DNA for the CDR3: TGTGCCAGCAGCGATGGAGTAGGTGGCACCGGGGAGCTGTTTTTT.

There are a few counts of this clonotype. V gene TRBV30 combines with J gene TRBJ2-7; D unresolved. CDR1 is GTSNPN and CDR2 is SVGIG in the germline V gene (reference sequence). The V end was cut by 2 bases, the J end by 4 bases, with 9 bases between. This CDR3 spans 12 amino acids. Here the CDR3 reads CAWSSHSYEQYF. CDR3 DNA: TGTGCCTGGAGTTCCCACTCGTACGAGCAGTACTTC.

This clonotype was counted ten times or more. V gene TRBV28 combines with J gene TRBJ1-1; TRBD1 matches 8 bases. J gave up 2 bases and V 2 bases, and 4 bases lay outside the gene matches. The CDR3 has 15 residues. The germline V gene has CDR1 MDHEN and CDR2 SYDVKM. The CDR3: CASSLPTGGNTEAFF. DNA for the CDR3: TGTGCCAGCAGTTTACCTACAGGGGGAAACACTGAAGCTTTCTTT.

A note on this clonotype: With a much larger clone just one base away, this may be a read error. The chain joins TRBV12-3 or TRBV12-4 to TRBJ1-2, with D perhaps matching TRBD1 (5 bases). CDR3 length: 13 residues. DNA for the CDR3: TGTGCCCGCAGACTAGGCCCGGGGGGTGGCTACACCTTC. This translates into CARRLGPGGGYTF.

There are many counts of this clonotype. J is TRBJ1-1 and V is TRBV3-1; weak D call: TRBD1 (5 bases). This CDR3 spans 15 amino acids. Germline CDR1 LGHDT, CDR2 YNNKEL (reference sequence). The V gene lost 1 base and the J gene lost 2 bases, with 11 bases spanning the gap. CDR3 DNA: TGTGCCAGCAGCCAAGCCGGGACTGGAAACACTGAAGCTTTCTTT. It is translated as CASSQAGTGNTEAFF.

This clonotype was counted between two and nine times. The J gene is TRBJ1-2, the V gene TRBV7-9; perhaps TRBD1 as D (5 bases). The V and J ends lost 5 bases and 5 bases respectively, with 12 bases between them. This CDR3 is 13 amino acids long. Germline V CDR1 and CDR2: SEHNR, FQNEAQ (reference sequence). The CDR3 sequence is CASSRPGDYGYTF. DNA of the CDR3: TGTGCCAGCAGCCGACCGGGGGATTATGGCTACACCTTC.

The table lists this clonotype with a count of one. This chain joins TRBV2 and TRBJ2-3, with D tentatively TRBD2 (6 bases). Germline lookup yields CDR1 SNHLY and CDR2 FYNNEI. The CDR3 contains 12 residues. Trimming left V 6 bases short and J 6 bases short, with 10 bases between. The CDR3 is CASRAAGDTQYF. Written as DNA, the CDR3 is TGTGCCAGCAGGGCGGCGGGGGATACGCAGTATTTT.

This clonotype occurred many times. CDR3 DNA: TGTGCCAGCTCACCCTGGGGAGTTTATAATTCACCCCTCCACTTT. Its protein product is CASSPWGVYNSPLHF. This chain joins TRBV18 and TRBJ1-6; unclear D gene. The germline V gene has CDR1 KGHSH and CDR2 LQKENI. CDR3 length: 15 residues. V lost 3 bases and J 4 bases, leaving 10 bases between the germline ends.

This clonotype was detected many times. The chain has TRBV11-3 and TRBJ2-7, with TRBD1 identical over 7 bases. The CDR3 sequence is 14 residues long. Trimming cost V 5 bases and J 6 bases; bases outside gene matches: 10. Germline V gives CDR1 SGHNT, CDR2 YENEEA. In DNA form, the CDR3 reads TGTGCCAGCAGCCTGGGACAGACAGCTCTCGAGCAGTACTTC. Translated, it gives CASSLGQTALEQYF.

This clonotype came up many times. In nucleotides, the CDR3 is TGCGCCAGCAGCTTGGCCGCGGGAGGGCCAGTCGAGCAGTTCTTC. This gives the protein CASSLAAGGPVEQFF. The J gene is TRBJ2-1, the V gene TRBV5-1; 9 bases line up with TRBD2. This CDR3 has 15 residues. Germline CDR1 and CDR2: SGHRS and YFSETQ. Trimming at V came to 0 bases and at J to 10 bases, leaving 8 bases not matched to a gene.